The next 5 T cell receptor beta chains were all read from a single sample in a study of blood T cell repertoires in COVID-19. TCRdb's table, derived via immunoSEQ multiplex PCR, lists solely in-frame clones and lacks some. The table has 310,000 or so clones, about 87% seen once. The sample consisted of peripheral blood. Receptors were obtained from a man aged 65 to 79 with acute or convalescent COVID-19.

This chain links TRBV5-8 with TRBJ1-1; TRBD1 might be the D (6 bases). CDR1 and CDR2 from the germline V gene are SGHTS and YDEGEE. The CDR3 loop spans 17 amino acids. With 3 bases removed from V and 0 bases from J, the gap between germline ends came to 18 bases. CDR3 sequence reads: CASSSGTSMKMNTEAFF. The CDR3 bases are TGTGCCAGCAGCTCCGGGACATCGATGAAAATGAACACTGAAGCTTTCTTT.

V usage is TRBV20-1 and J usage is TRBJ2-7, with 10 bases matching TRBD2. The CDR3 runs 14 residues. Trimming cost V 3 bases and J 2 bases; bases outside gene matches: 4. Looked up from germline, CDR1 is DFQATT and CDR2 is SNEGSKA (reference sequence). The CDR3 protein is CSASVSGRAYEQYF. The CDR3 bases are TGCAGTGCTAGTGTCAGCGGGAGGGCCTACGAGCAGTACTTC.

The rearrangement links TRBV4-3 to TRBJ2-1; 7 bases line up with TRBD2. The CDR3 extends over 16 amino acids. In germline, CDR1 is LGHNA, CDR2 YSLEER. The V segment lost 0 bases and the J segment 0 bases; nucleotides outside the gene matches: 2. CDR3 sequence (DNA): TGCGCCAGCAGCCAAGAGGGCGGGGGCTCCTACAATGAGCAGTTCTTC. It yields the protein CASSQEGGGSYNEQFF.

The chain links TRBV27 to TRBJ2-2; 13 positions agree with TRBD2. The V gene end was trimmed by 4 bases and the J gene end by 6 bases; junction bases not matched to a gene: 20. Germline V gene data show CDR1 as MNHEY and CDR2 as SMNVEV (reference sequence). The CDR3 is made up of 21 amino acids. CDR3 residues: CASSSARTSGGAFGSPGELFF. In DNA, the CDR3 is TGTGCCAGCAGTTCCGCCCGTACTAGCGGGGGGGCCTTTGGTTCCCCCGGGGAGCTGTTTTTT.

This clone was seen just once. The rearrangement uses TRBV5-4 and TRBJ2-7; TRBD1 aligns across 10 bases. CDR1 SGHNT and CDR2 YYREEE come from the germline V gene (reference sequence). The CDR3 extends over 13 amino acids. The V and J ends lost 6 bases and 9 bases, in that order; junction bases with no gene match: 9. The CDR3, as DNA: TGTGCCAGCACTAGACAGGGGGCGTCTGGGCAGTACTTC. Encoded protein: CASTRQGASGQYF.